This TCR beta chain was identified in a study of T cells expressing NK-cell markers (dated by TCRdb to the early 2020s). Regarding the study in general: TCR beta-chain repertoires were profiled in sorted CD3+CD56+NKG2C+, CD3+CD56+NKG2C- and CD3+CD56-NKG2C+ T-cell subsets from several donors. Among the eight sequenced donors, only one was HCMV-seronegative, while the other seven were HCMV-seropositive. Illumina HiSeq 2000/2500, MiSeq or NextSeq was used to sequence libraries as 2 x 150 bp reads. Randomly selected healthy volunteers, three men and five women, were used as the eight sequenced donors.

HCMV serostatus was determined by detecting HCMV-specific IgG in serum with a commercial ELISA kit. Ficoll density gradient centrifugation was used to isolate peripheral blood mononuclear cells from blood. About this clonotype itself: Its antigen specificity is not known.

Sequencing used an Illumina HiSeq 2000. 5'RACE template switching, by which a universal primer site and unique molecular identifiers were added, was used to make TCR beta cDNA libraries. Synthesis of cDNA was primed from the TCR beta constant segment and was followed by two consecutive PCR amplification steps. Per the original workflow: Reads were demultiplexed and grouped by UMI with MIGEC, and clonotypes were assembled and quantified with MiTCR. To exclude erroneous sequences, only TCR cDNA sequences supported by at least two reads were retained. The tcR package was used for downstream repertoire analysis, and clonotypes were matched between fractions using CDR3 nucleotide sequence together with V segment. VDJmatch was used to annotate antigen specificity against VDJdb, with one amino acid substitution allowed in CDR3. TCRdb reprocessed the sequencing reads and holds a single record per CDR3 protein sequence, with no DNA. It is TCRdb's table, rather than the study itself, that gives the V and J calls and clone size. The sample's table lists a count of about 160,000 distinct CDR3 sequences. The ten biggest clones cover less than 20% of the sample.

The CDR3 covers 15 residues, taking in both the cysteine and the phenylalanine. The DNA is not on file. CDR1 and CDR2, looked up from the germline V gene (reference sequence), are DFQATT and SNEGSKA. The study at large found these results: Those dominant clonotypes were again the most abundant among CD3+CD56-NKG2C+ cells in several donors, at 28.3-60.1%. Whether the expanded NKG2C-expressing T cell clones were specific for HCMV antigens was left unclear. For five or six donors, the dominant CD3+CD56+NKG2C+ clonotypes were among the top 10 CD8+ clonotypes and accounted for roughly 1.0-7.5% of CD8+ T cells.

This clonotype was sampled from a woman aged 18 to 75 in good health. Sample: blood T cells: a sorted CD56 or NKG2C T cell subset, CD4+ or CD8+ T cells, or bulk PBMC T cells (not recorded which). The chain is made from TRBV20-1 and TRBJ2-7; the TCRdb D gene call, TRBD2, has no DNA to confirm it. The CDR3 loop reads CSARDPIDPLFEQYF.